This entry concerns a single T cell receptor (beta chain). Antigen unknown. The CDR3 runs 16 residues. V was pared by 3 bases and J by 2 bases, with 8 bases of the junction left unmatched. CDR1 is MDHEN and CDR2 is SYDVKM in the germline V gene. The source of the sample is a study of shared clonotypes between healthy human individuals. Overall study: The study used three CD4 naive, three CD4 memory, two CD8 naive and one CD8 memory plate per donor. Study-wide results and limits: Relative to their counterparts shared across all four donors, non-shared clonotypes exhibited diminished generation probabilities.

The input for sorted-subset replicate PCRs was around 0.2 ug DNA, tens of thousands of T cell genomes. Sequencing used immunoSEQ multiplex PCR; TCRdb keeps in-frame clones, though not all of them. The table records about 710,000 clones, over 60% of them present only once. The specimen sequenced was memory CD4+ T cells sorted from blood. Subset meaning: CD45RA-negative fraction. This sequence was found in a woman in her 30s in good health. V and J are TRBV28 and TRBJ2-3, with TRBD1 matching over 7 bases. The CDR3 region is CASSFRTGEYTDTQYF. CDR3 DNA sequence: TGTGCCAGCAGTTTCCGCACAGGGGAATACACAGATACGCAGTATTTT.